Shown below are 10 T cell receptor beta chains from a single sample sequenced in a study of T cells in Graves' hyperthyroidism and ophthalmopathy. The TCR beta CDR3 regions underwent amplification using RNA transcripts as the source. An initial round of RT-PCR targeting the TCR CDR3 relied on the HTBI primer set. TCRdb analysed the multiplex PCR reads with MiXCR anew, one entry per CDR3 protein. The sample holds fewer than 550,000 distinct CDR3 sequences, around 22% seen once. Sequencing was done on a sample of blood. The receptors were sampled from a woman in her 30s with Graves' ophthalmopathy.

In this sample, this clonotype turned up many times. The J gene is TRBJ2-5, the V gene TRBV13, with D unclear. Trimming removed 5 bases from V and 2 bases from J, with 9 bases in between. From germline, CDR1 is PRHDT and CDR2 FYEKMQ (reference sequence). The CDR3 has 13 amino acids. As DNA, the CDR3 is TGTGCCAGCAGCGCCATGACACAAGAGACCCAGTACTTC. It specifies CASSAMTQETQYF.

CDR3 sequence reads: CASRDGSQETQYF. The CDR3 coding sequence is TGCGCCAGCAGGGACGGATCACAAGAGACCCAGTACTTC. The J gene is TRBJ2-5, the V gene TRBV5-1; the D is unclear. Germline CDR1 reads SGHRS; CDR2 reads YFSETQ. V was cut by 5 bases and J by 2 bases, with 10 bases left in between. This CDR3 has 13 amino acids.

By share of the sample, this clonotype is medium-sized. The chain employs TRBV12-3 or TRBV12-4 and TRBJ1-1; D might be TRBD1 (6 bases). V lost 6 bases and J lost 1, with 9 bases in between. This CDR3 is 13 amino acids long. CDR3 amino acids: CASSLGQNTEAFF. In DNA form, the CDR3 reads TGTGCCAGCAGCTTGGGACAGAACACTGAAGCTTTCTTT.

This clonotype has ten or more counts. The chain links TRBV6-1 to TRBJ1-2; TRBD1 might be the D (5 bases). Germline V gene lookup returns CDR1 MNHNS and CDR2 SASEGT. The CDR3 has 13 amino acids. The germline V and J ends were trimmed by 6 bases and 6 bases, with 14 bases remaining between them. Here the CDR3 DNA reads TGTGCCAGCAGACCGACTGGGGGGAATGGCTACACCTTC. Its protein product is CASRPTGGNGYTF.

This clonotype was detected once. Given the absence of the conserved phenylalanine or tryptophan at the CDR3 end, a read error is likely. The chain employs TRBV9 and TRBJ1-1, with 9 bases matching TRBD1. The CDR3 contains 14 residues. The V gene's germline CDR1 is SGDLS and CDR2 YYNGEE. The CDR3 here is CASSQVTGGTEAFC. The CDR3 nucleotides read TGTGCCAGCAGCCAAGTAACAGGGGGCACTGAGGCTTTCTGT.

The sample holds many counts of this clonotype. The rearrangement links TRBV6-5 to TRBJ1-1; maybe TRBD1 (6 bases). The V gene's germline CDR1 is MNHEY and CDR2 SVGAGI. The CDR3 is made up of 14 amino acids. Trimming pared 6 bases from V and 5 bases from J, leaving 16 bases between. This CDR3 is CASSLTGSWTEAFF. The CDR3 DNA sequence: TGTGCCAGCAGCTTAACAGGGTCTTGGACTGAAGCTTTCTTT.

This clonotype was counted ten times or more. The chain combines TRBV6-5 with TRBJ1-1; no clear D. Trimming took off 8 bases at V and 4 bases at J, with 14 bases between the two ends. This CDR3 comprises 13 residues. CDR1 is MNHEY and CDR2 is SVGAGI in the germline V gene. CDR3 DNA sequence: TGTGCCAGCCAAGGGAGATGGGCCACTGAAGCTTTCTTT. Its translation: CASQGRWATEAFF.

This clonotype was counted between two and nine times. At one end the junction does not follow the germline gene, possibly because of a read error. The J gene is TRBJ1-1, the V gene TRBV5-1, with a tentative D call TRBD1 (5 bases). Germline CDR1 and CDR2: SGHRS and YFSETQ. The CDR3 covers 16 residues. The CDR3 coding sequence is TGCGCCAGCAGCCCGGGGAGGGGCGGGATGAACACTGAGGCTTTCTTT. As protein: CASSPGRGGMNTEAFF. The entire variable domain, with the rest obtained from reference TRBV5-1 and TRBJ1-1, is as follows: KAGVTQTPRYLIKTRGQQVTLSCSPISGHRSVSWYQQTPGQGLQFLFEYFSETQRNKGNFPGRFSGRQFSNSRSEMNVSTLELGDSALYLCASSPGRGGMNTEAFFGQGTRLTVV.

This clonotype has at least ten counts. The chain employs TRBV6-5 and TRBJ2-7, with a tentative D call TRBD2 (5 bases). V was pared by 0 bases and J by 1 base, with 13 bases between. Germline assignment: CDR1 MNHEY and CDR2 SVGAGI. The CDR3 length is 16 residues. CDR3 protein: CASSYSTDLASYEQYF. CDR3 bases: TGTGCCAGCAGTTACTCGACGGACCTAGCTTCCTACGAGCAGTACTTC.

This clonotype was recorded many times. This chain uses TRBV29-1 with TRBJ1-1; D is uncertain. Germline V gene lookup returns CDR1 SQVTM and CDR2 ANQGSEA. V was pared by 6 bases and J by 1 base, with 12 bases between. The CDR3 runs 13 residues. Here the CDR3 reads CSVIDGENTEAFF. The CDR3 coding sequence is TGCAGCGTCATAGACGGTGAGAACACTGAAGCTTTCTTT.